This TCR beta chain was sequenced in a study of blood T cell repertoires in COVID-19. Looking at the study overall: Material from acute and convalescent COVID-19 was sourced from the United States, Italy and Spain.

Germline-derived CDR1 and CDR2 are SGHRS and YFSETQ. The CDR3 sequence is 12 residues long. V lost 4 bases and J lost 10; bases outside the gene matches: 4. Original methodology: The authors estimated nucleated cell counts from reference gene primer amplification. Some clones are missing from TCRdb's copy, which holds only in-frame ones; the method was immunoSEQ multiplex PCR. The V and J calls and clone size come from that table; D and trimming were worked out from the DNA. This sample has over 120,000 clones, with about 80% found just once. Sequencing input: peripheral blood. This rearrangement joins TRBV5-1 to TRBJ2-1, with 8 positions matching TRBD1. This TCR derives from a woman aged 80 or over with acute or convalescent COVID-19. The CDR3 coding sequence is TGCGCCAGCAGCATCGGACAGGGAGAGCAGTTCTTC. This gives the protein CASSIGQGEQFF.